These 13 T cell receptor beta chains share one sample of origin, sequenced in a study of OX40 agonist ivuxolimab in advanced cancers. The protocol was immunoSEQ multiplex PCR, while the TCRdb copy is restricted to in-frame clones and leaves out a portion. Altogether roughly 77,000 clones are present, just under 95% being singletons, with the ten largest covering about 11%. Here the sequenced sample was CD4+ or CD8+ T cells sorted from blood, taken in a trial of the OX40 agonist ivuxolimab. The receptors originated from an adult with an advanced solid tumor such as melanoma, head and neck, liver or kidney cancer.

The chain links TRBV5-6 to TRBJ1-3, with TRBD1 matching 7 bases. V shed 5 bases and J 14 bases; nucleotides not matched to a gene: 19. The CDR3 runs 15 residues. CDR1 is SGHDT and CDR2 is YYEEEE in the germline V gene. The CDR3, as DNA: TGTGCCAGCAGTAATGACAGGGAATTCTCCAACATCCTATATTTT. This sequence encodes CASSNDREFSNILYF.

About this clone itself: Other DNA sequences of this sample code for an identical CDR3. This chain connects TRBV6-5 to TRBJ1-6; D may be TRBD1 (6 bases). V lost 6 bases and J 7 bases, leaving 13 bases between the germline ends. CDR3 length: 14 amino acids. Germline loops: CDR1 MNHEY, CDR2 SVGAGI. CDR3 in amino acids: CASRWTEGNSPLHF. CDR3 DNA sequence: TGTGCCAGCAGATGGACAGAAGGCAATTCACCCCTCCACTTT.

This sequence joins TRBV9 and TRBJ2-7, with 12 bases fitting TRBD2. CDR1 and CDR2 (germline): SGDLS, YYNGEE. V shed 1 base and J 3 bases; nucleotides not matched to a gene: 2. The length of the CDR3 is 15 residues. CDR3 coding DNA: TGTGCCAGCAGCGTATCGGGACTAGCGGGCTACGAGCAGTACTTC. It specifies CASSVSGLAGYEQYF.

The V gene is TRBV11-2, the J gene TRBJ2-7; 10 bases align to TRBD1. Germline CDR1 SGHAT, CDR2 FQNNGV. This CDR3 is built from 16 residues. The trim removed 1 base at V and 3 bases at J, leaving 6 bases unmatched. This CDR3 is CASSLALGDRGYEQYF. The CDR3, as DNA: TGTGCCAGCAGCTTAGCCTTGGGGGACAGGGGCTACGAGCAGTACTTC.

The chain carries TRBV9 and TRBJ2-3; TRBD2 agrees at 7 bases. J gave up 6 bases and V 2 bases, and 3 bases lay outside the gene matches. Germline-derived CDR1 and CDR2 are SGDLS and YYNGEE. The CDR3 extends over 13 amino acids. In nucleotides, the CDR3 is TGTGCCAGCAGCGTCGGGGGGTCGGATACGCAGTATTTT. Protein product: CASSVGGSDTQYF. Looking up the rest from reference TRBV9 and TRBJ2-3 gives the full variable domain: DSGVTQTPKHLITATGQRVTLRCSPRSGDLSVYWYQQSLDQGLQFLIQYYNGEERAKGNILERFSAQQFPDLHSELNLSSLELGDSALYFCASSVGGSDTQYFGPGTRLTVL.

In this sample, this clone turned up once. The gene calls are TRBV5-1 and TRBJ1-1; possible D gene TRBD1, 6 bases. Trimming took off 3 bases at V and 1 base at J, with 13 bases between the two ends. CDR1 SGHRS and CDR2 YFSETQ come from the germline V gene. This CDR3 contains 15 residues. CDR3 amino acids: CASSYPDRPNTEAFF. The CDR3 DNA reads TGCGCCAGCAGCTACCCAGACAGGCCGAACACTGAAGCTTTCTTT.

The CDR3 sequence: CASSLVSDRQETQYF. The CDR3, as DNA: TGCGCCAGCAGCCTTGTCTCGGACAGACAAGAGACCCAGTACTTC. The rearrangement joins TRBV4-1 to TRBJ2-5; D is perhaps TRBD1 (6 bases). CDR3 length: 15 residues. From germline, CDR1 is MGHRA and CDR2 YSYEKL. V lost 4 bases, J lost 2 bases, and 14 bases lay in between.

This clone was seen only once. The V call is TRBV10-3, the J call TRBJ2-7; possibly TRBD1 for D (5 bases). The V and J ends lost 7 bases and 4 bases respectively, with 11 bases between them. CDR1 is ENHRY, CDR2 SYGVKD, per germline. This CDR3 spans 12 amino acids. The CDR3 coding sequence is TGTGCCATCAAATCGTCAGGGTACGAGCAGTACTTC. It encodes CAIKSSGYEQYF.

The chain has TRBV7-6 and TRBJ1-2; TRBD1 is a possible D gene (6 bases). This CDR3 region has 15 residues. With 2 bases removed from V and 3 bases from J, the gap between germline ends came to 13 bases. CDR1 and CDR2 from the germline V gene are SGHVS and FNYEAQ. The CDR3 nucleotides read TGTGCCAGCAGCTTACTTCCCAGGGGCGACTATGGCTACACCTTC. Its translation is CASSLLPRGDYGYTF.

V usage is TRBV27 and J usage is TRBJ1-5, with D hard to call. The CDR3 spans 18 residues. Trimming stripped 3 bases from V and 1 base from J, with 19 bases between. The germline V gene encodes CDR1 MNHEY and CDR2 SMNVEV (reference sequence). The CDR3 DNA reads as TGTGCCAGCAGTTTCGGCCCTCCCGGCGCAGCCAGCAATCAGCCCCAGCATTTT. Translating gives CASSFGPPGAASNQPQHF.

This chain connects TRBV6-6 to TRBJ1-2; no reliable D call. Trimming left V 0 bases short and J 6 bases short, with 11 bases between. Germline V gene lookup returns CDR1 MNHNY and CDR2 SVGAGI (reference sequence). The CDR3 covers 14 residues. CDR3 region: CASSYSGQPDGYTF. The CDR3 DNA is TGTGCCAGCAGTTACTCGGGCCAGCCCGATGGCTACACCTTC.

The rearrangement joins TRBV9 to TRBJ1-2; 8 bases align to TRBD1. The CDR3 length is 16 residues. Germline loops: CDR1 SGDLS, CDR2 YYNGEE. With 4 bases clipped from V and 0 bases from J, the junction kept 8 bases outside the gene matches. This CDR3 is CASSLGTGGSNYGYTF. The CDR3 DNA is TGTGCCAGCAGCCTAGGCACAGGGGGTTCTAACTATGGCTACACCTTC.

The chain combines TRBV19 with TRBJ2-7; tentative D call: TRBD2 (6 bases). The CDR3 is made up of 13 amino acids. The V end lost 9 bases, the J end lost 0 bases, and 12 bases lay between the germline ends. Germline assignment: CDR1 LNHDA and CDR2 SQIVND (reference sequence). In DNA form, the CDR3 reads TGTGCCAGCGGGACTTTAAGCTCCTACGAGCAGTACTTC. This translates into CASGTLSSYEQYF.